One and the same sample provided the 15 T cell receptor beta chains below, sequenced in a study of OX40 agonist ivuxolimab in advanced cancers. Some clones are missing from TCRdb's copy, which holds only in-frame ones; the method was immunoSEQ multiplex PCR. Of some 43,000 clones in the sample, around nine tenths were seen once. This specimen was CD4+ or CD8+ T cells sorted from blood, taken in a trial of the OX40 agonist ivuxolimab. The receptors here all came from an adult with an advanced solid tumor such as melanoma, head and neck, liver or kidney cancer.

About this clone itself: The junction departs from germline at one end; a sequencing error may be responsible. The gene calls are TRBV4-3 and TRBJ2-1, with D maybe TRBD2 (5 bases). The CDR3 is made up of 17 amino acids. Germline assignment: CDR1 LGHNA and CDR2 YSLEER. CDR3 region: CAGSQDGGRYPYNEQFF. The DNA of the CDR3 is TGCGCCGGCAGCCAAGATGGCGGGCGTTACCCCTACAATGAGCAGTTCTTC.

The chain joins TRBV7-2 to TRBJ2-1; 12 nucleotides match TRBD2. After removal of 5 bases from V and 7 bases from J, the junction contained 6 bases not matched to a gene. CDR3 length equals 15 residues. Germline V CDR1 and CDR2: SGHTA, FQGNSA. CDR3 amino acids: CASSPLAGGLNEQFF. DNA of the CDR3: TGTGCCAGCAGCCCACTAGCGGGAGGATTGAATGAGCAGTTCTTC.

V usage is TRBV4-2 and J usage is TRBJ2-7, with D unresolved. V gave up 0 bases and J gave up 6 bases, with 15 bases separating them. This CDR3 has 15 residues. Germline values: CDR1 LGHNA, CDR2 YNFKEQ. The CDR3 reads CASSQEVQTSGEQYF. Here the CDR3 DNA reads TGTGCCAGCAGCCAAGAAGTGCAGACATCCGGCGAGCAGTACTTC.

The rearrangement joins TRBV4-3 to TRBJ2-7, with 15 bases lining up with TRBD2. Germline values: CDR1 LGHNA, CDR2 YSLEER. Trimming removed 1 base from V and 2 bases from J; junction bases left unmatched: 9. There are 19 residues in the CDR3. The CDR3 loop reads CASSQGGLAGGGIPYEQYF. The CDR3 region has the DNA TGCGCCAGCAGCCAAGGGGGACTAGCGGGGGGCGGAATACCCTACGAGCAGTACTTC.

The chain recombines TRBV7-9 with TRBJ2-1, with 9 bases lining up with TRBD2. After removal of 3 bases from V and 0 bases from J, the junction contained 0 bases not matched to a gene. CDR1 is SEHNR and CDR2 is FQNEAQ in the germline V gene (reference sequence). The CDR3 spans 15 residues. This CDR3 reads CASSFSGSSYNEQFF. The DNA of the CDR3 is TGTGCCAGCAGCTTTAGCGGGAGCTCCTACAATGAGCAGTTCTTC. The full variable domain, in which reference TRBV7-9 and TRBJ2-1 provide the parts outside the CDR3, is DTGVSQNPRHKITKRGQNVTFRCDPISEHNRLYWYRQTLGQGPEFLTYFQNEAQLEKSRLLSDRFSAERPKGSFSTLEIQRTEQGDSAMYLCASSFSGSSYNEQFFGPGTRLTVL.

V and J are TRBV19 and TRBJ1-1; D not certain. The CDR3 is 14 residues long. V lost 3 bases and J lost 0, with 8 bases in between. Germline-derived CDR1 and CDR2 are LNHDA and SQIVND (reference sequence). CDR3 sequence: CASSIRKVNTEAFF. CDR3 DNA: TGTGCCAGTAGTATCAGAAAGGTGAACACTGAAGCTTTCTTT.

This clone is a singleton in its sample. The chain has TRBV7-2 and TRBJ2-7, with D possibly TRBD2 on 6 matching bases. CDR3 length: 17 residues. Germline V CDR1 and CDR2: SGHTA, FQGNSA. V was cut by 0 bases and J by 0 bases, with 15 bases left in between. CDR3 loop: CASSLACWRDRSYEQYF. The CDR3 DNA reads as TGTGCCAGCAGCTTAGCTTGTTGGAGGGATCGCTCCTACGAGCAGTACTTC.

V is TRBV7-8 and J is TRBJ2-3, with D perhaps matching TRBD1 (6 bases). This CDR3 region has 17 residues. The ends were cut back, 4 bases at V and 4 bases at J, with 21 bases in the middle. Germline-derived CDR1 and CDR2 are SGHVS and FQNEAQ. The CDR3 reads CASSSSSQGLVADTQYF. For the CDR3, the DNA is TGTGCCAGCAGCTCTTCCTCTCAGGGGCTAGTGGCAGATACGCAGTATTTT.

This rearrangement joins TRBV7-2 to TRBJ1-2; TRBD1 is a possible D gene (6 bases). The CDR3 covers 16 residues. CDR1 is SGHTA, CDR2 FQGNSA, per germline. The V end lost 3 bases, the J end lost 8 bases, and 22 bases lay between the germline ends. The CDR3 DNA sequence: TGTGCCAGCAGCTTGCGAAAGACAGGCCATCCTAGGGGCTACACCTTC. It translates to CASSLRKTGHPRGYTF.

This chain connects TRBV4-2 to TRBJ2-7, with 10 bases fitting TRBD2. V dropped 1 base and J dropped 5; count of bases not matched to a gene: 5. This CDR3 contains 15 residues. From germline, CDR1 is LGHNA and CDR2 YNFKEQ. CDR3 loop: CASSQGELAGNEQYF. In DNA form, the CDR3 reads TGTGCCAGCAGCCAAGGGGAACTAGCGGGAAACGAGCAGTACTTC.

The chain has TRBV5-1 and TRBJ2-7; 8 positions match TRBD1. The V and J ends lost 0 bases and 0 bases, in that order; junction bases with no gene match: 2. The CDR3 length is 15 residues. The germline V gene has CDR1 SGHRS and CDR2 YFSETQ. CDR3 protein: CASSLGQGSSYEQYF. CDR3 sequence (DNA): TGCGCCAGCAGCTTGGGACAGGGGTCCTCCTACGAGCAGTACTTC.

The chain carries TRBV4-3 and TRBJ2-7; 9 bases fit TRBD2. J lost 3 bases, V lost 0 bases, and 6 bases had no gene match. The CDR3 extends over 16 amino acids. Germline loops: CDR1 LGHNA, CDR2 YSLEER. This chain's CDR3 is CASSQDPSGAHYEQYF. As DNA, the CDR3 is TGCGCCAGCAGCCAAGACCCTAGCGGGGCCCACTACGAGCAGTACTTC.

This clone is deemed medium-sized. This chain links TRBV19 with TRBJ1-5; D is possibly TRBD1 (6 bases). Germline loops: CDR1 LNHDA, CDR2 SQIVND (reference sequence). The CDR3 totals 14 residues. The ends were cut back, 6 bases at V and 3 bases at J, with 12 bases in the middle. The CDR3 region has the DNA TGTGCCAGTAGCGAAACAGGGTTCAATCAGCCCCAGCATTTT. Residues: CASSETGFNQPQHF.

With regard to this clone: The junction differs from germline at one of its ends, possibly a read error. CDR3 DNA: TGCGCCAGCAGCTTAAGCCGGGACTATGAGGACTTC. Translating gives CASSLSRDYEDF. This chain links TRBV5-1 with TRBJ2-5, with 7 bases aligning to TRBD2. CDR1 SGHRS and CDR2 YFSETQ come from the germline V gene. The CDR3 runs to 12 residues.

J is TRBJ1-2 and V is TRBV6-5; D remains unclear. Trimming removed 3 bases at V and 4 bases at J, with 15 bases between. The germline gives CDR1 MNHEY, CDR2 SVGAGI. This CDR3 contains 15 residues. The CDR3: CASSYPDASGYGYTF. CDR3 DNA: TGTGCCAGCAGTTATCCGGACGCTTCAGGCTATGGCTACACCTTC.